Listed below are T cell receptor beta chains from one sample, sequenced in a study of T cell repertoires in ileal Crohn's disease. Assay: immunoSEQ multiplex PCR; the TCRdb copy retains only in-frame clones and omits some. The sample records around 15,000 clones, less than 85% being singletons. The sample was ileal tissue. Receptor source: an adult with Crohn's disease. Both conserved end residues are part of each CDR3. Each record gives: J gene, clone size, D gene, V gene, CDR3 DNA, CDR3 protein. The D gene is left open where the match is weak. The size entry is marked missing in some rows and otherwise reads once, few, many or a size class.

J gene: TRBJ2-7
clone size: -
D gene: -
V gene: TRBV10-2
CDR3 DNA: TGCGCCAGCAGTGAGTCGTGGGGGCCCTACGAGCAGTACTTC
CDR3 protein: CASSESWGPYEQYF

J gene: TRBJ1-3
clone size: -
D gene: -
V gene: TRBV7-6
CDR3 DNA: TGTGCCAGCAGCTTAGCGGCTGCGGGGCCAGGAAACACCATATATTTT
CDR3 protein: CASSLAAAGPGNTIYF

J gene: TRBJ1-5
clone size: few
D gene: TRBD1
V gene: TRBV5-1
CDR3 DNA: TGCGCCAGCAACTACACCGGGACAGGAGCTAATCAGCCCCAGCATTTT
CDR3 protein: CASNYTGTGANQPQHF

J gene: TRBJ1-2
clone size: -
D gene: TRBD1
V gene: TRBV6-5
CDR3 DNA: TGTGCCAGCAGTGACAGGGGCTTCGATGGCTACACCTTC
CDR3 protein: CASSDRGFDGYTF

J gene: TRBJ1-6
clone size: -
D gene: -
V gene: TRBV27
CDR3 DNA: TGTGCCAGCAGTTTATCGGTAGGGAGCTCCTATAATTCACCCCTCCACTTT
CDR3 protein: CASSLSVGSSYNSPLHF

J gene: TRBJ2-7
clone size: -
D gene: -
V gene: TRBV7-9
CDR3 DNA: TGTGCCAGCAGCTTAGGTCACAGTCACTACGAGCAGTACTTC
CDR3 protein: CASSLGHSHYEQYF

J gene: TRBJ2-7
clone size: once
D gene: -
V gene: TRBV19
CDR3 DNA: TGTGCCACCTCGACTACAGGGTCTGACGAGCAGTACTTC
CDR3 protein: CATSTTGSDEQYF

J gene: TRBJ2-3
clone size: -
D gene: TRBD2
V gene: TRBV7-2
CDR3 DNA: TGTGCCAGCAGCCCACTAGCGGGAGAGGCAGATACGCAGTATTTT
CDR3 protein: CASSPLAGEADTQYF

J gene: TRBJ2-5
clone size: -
D gene: -
V gene: TRBV5-1
CDR3 DNA: TGCGCCAGCAGCCCTGGACAGATGTACCAAGAGACCCAGTACTTC
CDR3 protein: CASSPGQMYQETQYF

J gene: TRBJ1-5
clone size: -
D gene: -
V gene: TRBV27
CDR3 DNA: TGTGCCAGCAGTACTTGGAGCAATCAGCCCCAGCATTTT
CDR3 protein: CASSTWSNQPQHF

J gene: TRBJ1-2
clone size: -
D gene: -
V gene: TRBV7-2
CDR3 DNA: TGTGCCAGCAGCTTAGCGGACAGTGGGTTAAATGGCTACACCTTC
CDR3 protein: CASSLADSGLNGYTF

J gene: TRBJ1-1
clone size: -
D gene: -
V gene: TRBV15
CDR3 DNA: TGTGCCACCAGCAGAATCCGGAGCGTCATGAACACTGAAGCTTTCTTT
CDR3 protein: CATSRIRSVMNTEAFF

J gene: TRBJ2-6
clone size: -
D gene: -
V gene: TRBV19
CDR3 DNA: TGTGCCAGTAGTAAGAGCCTCCCGGGATCGTCTGGGGCCAACGTCCTGACTTTC
CDR3 protein: CASSKSLPGSSGANVLTF

J gene: TRBJ2-3
clone size: -
D gene: -
V gene: TRBV7-6
CDR3 DNA: TGTGCCAGCAGCCAAGGGGCGGGGACCGGGGCTACGCAGTATTTT
CDR3 protein: CASSQGAGTGATQYF

J gene: TRBJ2-5
clone size: -
D gene: TRBD1
V gene: TRBV11-3
CDR3 DNA: TGTGCCAGCAGCCACGGACAGGGGGCGGGGGAGACCCAGTACTTC
CDR3 protein: CASSHGQGAGETQYF

J gene: TRBJ1-2
clone size: -
D gene: TRBD1
V gene: TRBV4-3
CDR3 DNA: TGCGCCAGCAGCCACTCTTACGGACAGGCTAAGGGCTATGGCTACACCTTC
CDR3 protein: CASSHSYGQAKGYGYTF

J gene: TRBJ2-3
clone size: few
D gene: -
V gene: TRBV7-2
CDR3 DNA: TGTGCCAGCAGCTTAGAGGGAGGATCAGATACGCAGTATTTT
CDR3 protein: CASSLEGGSDTQYF

J gene: TRBJ2-3
clone size: -
D gene: TRBD2
V gene: TRBV5-1
CDR3 DNA: TGCGCCAGCAGCCGCGGGGGGAACTCAGATACGCAGTATTTT
CDR3 protein: CASSRGGNSDTQYF